A selection of T cell receptor beta chains follows, all from one sample in a study of T-cell reconstitution after alpha-beta-depleted transplantation in children. In TCRdb, the PCR reads were re-called with MiXCR into one record per CDR3 protein. The table lists some 640,000 distinct CDR3 sequences, approximately 16% of them singletons. The sample was PBMCs from the stem cell graft donor, taken from the stem cell graft. The receptors originated from a human donor who donated a stem cell graft to a child with acute myeloid leukemia. Each CDR3 is given with its conserved first and last residue. The D gene is left open where the match is weak. Part of the rows lack a size; the others show once, few, many or a class for expanded clones.

clone_size j_call d_call v_call cdr3_nt cdr3_aa
. TRBJ2-4 . TRBV7-2 TGTGCCAGCAGCTTAGCAGGGGAGGCCAAAAACATTCAGTACTTC CASSLAGEAKNIQYF
many TRBJ2-3 . TRBV12-3/TRBV12-4 TGTGCCAGCAGTAGGACCGGGACCACGCAGTATTTT CASSRTGTTQYF
many TRBJ1-5 . TRBV6-5 TGTGCCAGCAGTTACCTCGGGACCCAGCATTTT CASSYLGTQHF
many TRBJ2-5 TRBD2 TRBV20-1 TGCAGTGCCTCACCGCCTAGCGGGGGGCCTTCTGAGTACTTC CSASPPSGGPSEYF
few TRBJ1-1 . TRBV2 TGTGCCAGCAGGGAAATGACAGAAAACACTGAAGCTTTCTTT CASREMTENTEAFF
many TRBJ2-2 . TRBV29-1 TGCAGCGGCAGGGTCACCGGGGAGCTGTTTTTT CSGRVTGELFF
. TRBJ1-4 TRBD1 TRBV5-1 TGCGCCAGCAGCTTGATGACAGGGACTAATGAAAAACTGTTTTTT CASSLMTGTNEKLFF
. TRBJ1-1 . TRBV24-1 TGTGCCACCAGTGATTTTAAGAACACTGAAGCTTTCTTT CATSDFKNTEAFF
. TRBJ1-1 . TRBV2 TGTGCCAGCGTCAGGCTTAGCACTGAAGCTTTCTTT CASVRLSTEAFF
many TRBJ2-5 . TRBV6-5 TGTGCCAGCAGTTACGGAGGAGGAGAGACCCAGTACTTC CASSYGGGETQYF
many TRBJ1-1 . TRBV9 TGTGCCAGCAGCGGGGGGCCCCAATTTGAAGCTTTCTTT CASSGGPQFEAFF
. TRBJ2-1 TRBD2 TRBV5-5 TGTGCCAGCAGCCGCGCGGGTGGACTAGAGACCAACAATGAGCAGTTCTTC CASSRAGGLETNNEQFF
few TRBJ2-2 . TRBV20-1 TGCAGTGCTAGAGTACCGGGACGGTTGAACACCGGGGAGCTGTTTTTT CSARVPGRLNTGELFF
. TRBJ2-2 TRBD2 TRBV20-1 TGCAGTGCTAGAGCGAGCGGGGGGAACACCGGGGAGCTGTTTTTT CSARASGGNTGELFF
. TRBJ1-6 TRBD1 TRBV20-1 TGCAGTGCTCCCACAGGGGGTAGATCGCAGAATTCACCCCTCCACTTT CSAPTGGRSQNSPLHF
few TRBJ2-2 TRBD1 TRBV20-1 TGCAGTGTGAAACAGGGGGCAGCCGGGGAGCTGTTTTTT CSVKQGAAGELFF
. TRBJ2-5 TRBD2 TRBV6-5 TGTGCCAGCAGTTACAGCGGGGGGAGAAGGGAGACCCAGTACTTC CASSYSGGRRETQYF